These 14 T cell receptor beta chains share one sample of origin, sequenced in a study of glioma-infiltrating T cells after dendritic cell vaccination. Sequencing used immunoSEQ multiplex PCR; TCRdb keeps in-frame clones, though not all of them. The sample yields about 82,000 clones, about 90% seen once. Sequenced here: blood, sampled before dendritic cell vaccination. Receptors originate from a human donor with glioblastoma.

V usage is TRBV7-9 and J usage is TRBJ2-3; D gene ambiguous. With 1 base removed from V and 5 bases from J, the gap between germline ends came to 10 bases. Germline assignment: CDR1 SEHNR and CDR2 FQNEAQ (reference sequence). This CDR3 is 14 amino acids long. CDR3 in amino acids: CASSLGAFGDTQYF. CDR3 DNA: TGTGCCAGCAGCTTAGGGGCCTTTGGAGATACGCAGTATTTT.

The chain joins TRBV29-1 to TRBJ2-1, with a possible D match to TRBD1 (6 bases). Trimming took 7 bases from V and 1 from J, leaving 8 bases between them. This CDR3 region has 12 residues. Germline V gene sequence: CDR1 SQVTM, CDR2 ANQGSEA. CDR3 region: CSATGSYNEQFF. The CDR3 DNA follows: TGCAGCGCTACAGGGTCCTACAATGAGCAGTTCTTC.

The genes are TRBV5-6 and TRBJ2-1; 7 bases are shared with TRBD1. The CDR3 has 16 residues. V gave up 3 bases and J gave up 0 bases; unmatched junction bases: 6. Looked up from germline, CDR1 is SGHDT and CDR2 is YYEEEE. The CDR3 bases are TGTGCCAGCAGCTGGGAGACAGGGCTCTCCTACAATGAGCAGTTCTTC. This translates into CASSWETGLSYNEQFF.

This chain joins TRBV27 and TRBJ2-7; TRBD1 aligns across 8 bases. The CDR3 has 15 residues. CDR1 and CDR2 (germline): MNHEY, SMNVEV (reference sequence). V gave up 6 bases and J gave up 5 bases; unmatched junction bases: 12. CDR3 nucleotides: TGTGCCAGCAGCCCAAGGACAGGGACTCTCAACGAGCAGTACTTC. Residues: CASSPRTGTLNEQYF.

The rearrangement joins TRBV7-8 to TRBJ2-6; 7 bases fit TRBD1. From germline, CDR1 is SGHVS and CDR2 FQNEAQ. Germline trimming cut 1 base from V and 0 bases from J; bases unmatched to any gene: 12. The CDR3 runs 20 residues. CDR3 residues: CASSLVQMKGAFSGANVLTF. The CDR3 DNA reads TGTGCCAGCAGCTTAGTGCAAATGAAGGGGGCCTTCTCTGGGGCCAACGTCCTGACTTTC.

In DNA, the CDR3 is TGCAGCGTTGAAGTGGGGCTGAACACCGGGGAGCTGTTTTTT. The encoded protein is CSVEVGLNTGELFF. This sequence joins TRBV29-1 and TRBJ2-2, with D possibly matching TRBD1 (5 bases). The germline V gene encodes CDR1 SQVTM and CDR2 ANQGSEA. The CDR3 extends over 14 amino acids. The ends were cut back, 1 base at V and 1 base at J, with 7 bases in the middle.

This rearrangement joins TRBV6-1 to TRBJ2-2; 7 bases align to TRBD2. CDR3 length: 18 amino acids. With V trimmed by 4 bases and J by 0 bases, 11 bases remained unmatched. Per the germline V gene, CDR1 is MNHNS and CDR2 is SASEGT. The CDR3 is CASSVLGPAGANTGELFF. The CDR3, as DNA: TGTGCCAGCAGTGTTCTCGGACCGGCGGGGGCGAACACCGGGGAGCTGTTTTTT.

On this clone: One junction end disagrees with the germline gene, perhaps due to a read error. Other DNA sequences in the sample encode the same CDR3. This chain uses TRBV2 with TRBJ1-1, with D perhaps matching TRBD1 (5 bases). The CDR3 consists of 15 residues. Germline V gene sequence: CDR1 SNHLY, CDR2 FYNNEI. As DNA, the CDR3 is TGTGCCAGCACCCGGGACTCTACTGTGAACACTGAAGCCTTCTTT. Residues: CASTRDSTVNTEAFF.

The table lists this clone with a count of one. The CDR3 DNA reads as TGTGCCAGCAGCAGACAACCGGGACACGCAGATACGCAGTATTTT. It codes for CASSRQPGHADTQYF. J is TRBJ2-3 and V is TRBV7-3; D is perhaps TRBD1 (6 bases). Germline CDR1 is SGHTA and CDR2 is FQGTGA. V lost 5 bases to trimming and J lost 4 bases, with 16 bases between them. There are 15 residues in the CDR3.

V gene TRBV5-4 combines with J gene TRBJ2-7; 8 nucleotides match TRBD1. The CDR3 is 15 residues long. Germline V CDR1 and CDR2: SGHNT, YYREEE (reference sequence). With V trimmed by 4 bases and J by 2 bases, 8 bases remained unmatched. The CDR3 nucleotides are TGTGCCAGCAGCCCGGCAGGGGGCAGGGCCTACGAGCAGTACTTC. Translating it yields CASSPAGGRAYEQYF.

This chain connects TRBV19 to TRBJ1-2; 7 bases match TRBD1. The V gene's germline CDR1 is LNHDA and CDR2 SQIVND (reference sequence). The CDR3 is made up of 16 amino acids. Unmatched junction bases numbered 16, after V lost 9 bases and J lost 3 bases. The CDR3 reads CASVNTGTEYYYGYTF. CDR3 coding DNA: TGTGCCAGCGTCAACACCGGGACAGAGTACTACTATGGCTACACCTTC.

The chain couples TRBV19 to TRBJ1-3; D not resolved. V was shortened by 5 bases and J by 1 base, with 18 bases between the two germline ends. CDR1 and CDR2 (germline): LNHDA, SQIVND (reference sequence). The CDR3 consists of 17 residues. The CDR3 reads CASSLVRSSGSGNTIYF. The CDR3 region has the DNA TGTGCCAGTAGTTTAGTAAGGAGCTCCGGATCTGGAAACACCATATATTTT.

The chain uses TRBV7-9 and TRBJ1-5; possible D gene TRBD1, 5 bases. This CDR3 is built from 16 residues. Germline V lookup: CDR1 SEHNR, CDR2 FQNEAQ (reference sequence). With 5 bases removed from V and 1 base from J, the gap between germline ends came to 15 bases. CDR3 loop: CASSLGTSLSNQPQHF. The CDR3 DNA sequence: TGTGCCAGCAGCCTAGGGACTTCCTTAAGCAATCAGCCCCAGCATTTT. Full variable domain (remainder filled in from reference TRBV7-9 and TRBJ1-5): DTGVSQNPRHKITKRGQNVTFRCDPISEHNRLYWYRQTLGQGPEFLTYFQNEAQLEKSRLLSDRFSAERPKGSFSTLEIQRTEQGDSAMYLCASSLGTSLSNQPQHFGDGTRLSIL.

The rearrangement links TRBV11-3 to TRBJ1-3; TRBD1 might be the D (6 bases). Deletions cut 1 base from V and 10 bases from J, with 17 bases between. In germline, CDR1 is SGHNT, CDR2 YENEEA. The CDR3 totals 15 residues. CDR3 nucleotides: TGTGCCAGCAGCTTAGTAGGACAGACCGAAACAACCATATATTTT. As protein: CASSLVGQTETTIYF.